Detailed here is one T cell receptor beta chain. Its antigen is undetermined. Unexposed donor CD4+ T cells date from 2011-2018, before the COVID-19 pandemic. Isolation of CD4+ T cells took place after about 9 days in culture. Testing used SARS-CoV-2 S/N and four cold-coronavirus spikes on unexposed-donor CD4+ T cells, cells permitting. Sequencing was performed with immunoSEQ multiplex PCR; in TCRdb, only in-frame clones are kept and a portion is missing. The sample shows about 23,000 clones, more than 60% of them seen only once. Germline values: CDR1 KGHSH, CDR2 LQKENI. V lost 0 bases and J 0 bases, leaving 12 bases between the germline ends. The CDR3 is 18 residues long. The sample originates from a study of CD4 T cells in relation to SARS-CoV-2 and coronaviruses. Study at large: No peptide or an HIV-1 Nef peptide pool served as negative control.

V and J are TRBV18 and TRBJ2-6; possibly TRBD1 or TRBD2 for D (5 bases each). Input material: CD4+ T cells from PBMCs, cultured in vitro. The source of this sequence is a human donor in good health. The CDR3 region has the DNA TGTGCCAGCTCACCACCGGGACGGCATTTCTCTGGGGCCAACGTCCTGACTTTC. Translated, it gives CASSPPGRHFSGANVLTF.